This entry lists 25 T cell receptor beta chains sequenced from one sample in a study of shared clonotypes between healthy human individuals. Here immunoSEQ multiplex PCR was the method, and the copy in TCRdb shows in-frame clones only, minus some. Found here are some 630,000 clones, less than 80% of them singletons; the top ten hold around 2%. The sample was memory CD4+ T cells sorted from blood. Sample subset: CD45RA-negative fraction. These receptor sequences come from a woman in her 30s in good health.

The chain has TRBV12-1 and TRBJ2-5; TRBD1 is the table's D call and was not checked against the DNA. The J call may be wrong; the DNA end is better matched by TRBJ2-7. TRBV12-1 is listed as a pseudogene. The CDR3 is made up of 10 amino acids. The DNA of the CDR3 is TGTGCCAGCCGGTGGGGCGAGCAGTACTTC. The encoded protein is CASRWGEQYF.

This clone has more than one count but fewer than ten. The chain combines TRBV28 with TRBJ2-7; 11 bases fit TRBD2. The CDR3 spans 15 residues. CDR1 and CDR2 from the germline V gene are MDHEN and SYDVKM. With 5 bases clipped from V and 2 bases from J, the junction kept 5 bases outside the gene matches. This CDR3 is CASSPTSGNPYEQYF. The CDR3 bases are TGTGCCAGCAGTCCGACTAGCGGGAACCCCTACGAGCAGTACTTC.

This clone was found a few times. This chain joins TRBV25-1 and TRBJ1-4, with 10 bases matching TRBD1. Germline CDR1 MGHDK, CDR2 SYGVNS. The CDR3 is 14 residues long. Trimming took 7 bases from V and 10 from J; bases not matched to a gene: 9. The chain's CDR3 is CASTSGTGAGKLFF. The CDR3 coding sequence is TGTGCCAGCACTTCGGGGACAGGGGCGGGAAAACTGTTTTTT.

The chain employs TRBV5-4 and TRBJ2-2; D perhaps matches TRBD2 (5 bases). Trimming cost V 4 bases and J 4 bases, with 11 bases left between them. The CDR3 has 14 residues. The germline V gene has CDR1 SGHNT and CDR2 YYREEE (reference sequence). The DNA of the CDR3 is TGTGCCAGCAGCCTGGAGGTTAGCACCGGGGAGCTGTTTTTT. Its protein is CASSLEVSTGELFF.

The chain carries TRBV9 and TRBJ1-3; D is possibly TRBD1 (6 bases). Germline V gene data show CDR1 as SGDLS and CDR2 as YYNGEE. CDR3 size: 14 residues. V lost 4 bases and J lost 3, with 11 bases in between. The CDR3 protein is CASSTRGFGNTIYF. The CDR3 DNA reads TGTGCCAGCAGCACCAGGGGATTTGGAAACACCATATATTTT.

On this clone: Other DNA sequences within the sample encode an identical CDR3. The chain couples TRBV7-9 to TRBJ1-2; 10 nucleotides agree with TRBD1. This CDR3 is 13 amino acids long. After removal of 4 bases from V and 5 bases from J, the junction contained 1 base not matched to a gene. Germline CDR1 SEHNR, CDR2 FQNEAQ (reference sequence). CDR3 DNA: TGTGCCAGCAGCTGGGGACAGGGGTATGGCTACACCTTC. Its protein is CASSWGQGYGYTF. Looking up the rest from reference TRBV7-9 and TRBJ1-2 gives the full variable domain: DTGVSQNPRHKITKRGQNVTFRCDPISEHNRLYWYRQTLGQGPEFLTYFQNEAQLEKSRLLSDRFSAERPKGSFSTLEIQRTEQGDSAMYLCASSWGQGYGYTFGSGTRLTVV.

The chain combines TRBV29-1 with TRBJ2-7; D gene uncertain. This CDR3 region has 12 residues. Trimming stripped 4 bases from V and 0 bases from J, with 7 bases between. CDR1 is SQVTM and CDR2 is ANQGSEA in the germline V gene. DNA for the CDR3: TGCAGCGTTGTGGAAGGCTCCTACGAGCAGTACTTC. It translates to CSVVEGSYEQYF.

J is TRBJ1-1 and V is TRBV11-2; D gene ambiguous. The V and J ends lost 3 bases and 7 bases respectively, with 6 bases between them. Per germline, CDR1 SGHAT and CDR2 FQNNGV. This CDR3 is built from 11 residues. The CDR3 here is CASSFRDEAFF. CDR3 sequence (DNA): TGTGCCAGCAGCTTCCGCGATGAAGCTTTCTTT.

This chain uses TRBV27 with TRBJ1-2, with 12 bases identical to TRBD1. CDR1 and CDR2 (germline): MNHEY, SMNVEV (reference sequence). With V trimmed by 7 bases and J by 7 bases, 7 bases remained unmatched. This CDR3 is 14 amino acids long. In DNA form, the CDR3 reads TGTGCCAGCATGCCGGGACAGGGGGCTGGTGGCTACACCTTC. Translating it yields CASMPGQGAGGYTF.

Turning to this clone: The junction differs from germline at one of its ends, possibly a read error. The chain has TRBV4-1 and TRBJ2-1, with TRBD2 matching 9 bases. The CDR3 contains 20 residues. The germline V gene encodes CDR1 MGHRA and CDR2 YSYEKL. The CDR3 DNA is TGCGCCAGCAGGCAAGAGATAGCGGGAGTAGTGGGGAACTCCTACAATGAGCAGTTCTTC. It yields the protein CASRQEIAGVVGNSYNEQFF.

This chain joins TRBV27 and TRBJ1-5; TRBD1 is a possible D gene (6 bases). The V gene's germline CDR1 is MNHEY and CDR2 SMNVEV (reference sequence). V lost 2 bases and J 5 bases, leaving 13 bases between the germline ends. The CDR3 is made up of 15 amino acids. The CDR3 spells CASSLARGLDQPQHF. CDR3 nucleotides: TGTGCCAGCAGTTTAGCCAGGGGTCTCGATCAGCCCCAGCATTTT.

J is TRBJ2-5 and V is TRBV14, with D unresolved. Germline V gene data show CDR1 as SGHDN and CDR2 as FVKESK. V dropped 5 bases and J dropped 0 bases, with 7 bases sitting between them. The CDR3 is 13 amino acids. CDR3 residues: CASSTRNQETQYF. The CDR3 nucleotides are TGTGCCAGCAGCACACGGAACCAAGAGACCCAGTACTTC.

Remarks on this clone: This could be a read error, since a much larger clone is one nucleotide away. The chain recombines TRBV2 with TRBJ2-3; 11 bases line up with TRBD2. Germline-derived CDR1 and CDR2 are SNHLY and FYNNEI. V trimming: 5 bases; J trimming: 5 bases; junction bases outside the gene matches: 3. The CDR3 spans 14 residues. The CDR3 region has the DNA TGTGCCAGCAGTCTCGGGACTAGCGGAGATACGCAGTATTTT. The encoded protein is CASSLGTSGDTQYF.

The chain has TRBV29-1 and TRBJ2-7; D call uncertain. Germline V gives CDR1 SQVTM, CDR2 ANQGSEA. CDR3 length: 12 amino acids. V was cut by 7 bases and J by 0 bases, with 10 bases left in between. CDR3 sequence: CSAKLPSYEQYF. For the CDR3, the DNA is TGCAGCGCCAAACTACCCTCCTACGAGCAGTACTTC.

V and J are TRBV18 and TRBJ2-6; D is ambiguous. The germline V gene has CDR1 KGHSH and CDR2 LQKENI. V lost 6 bases and J lost 1, with 10 bases in between. The CDR3 is 15 residues long. CDR3: CASSPTFSGANVLTF. The CDR3 DNA reads as TGTGCCAGCTCTCCTACTTTTTCTGGGGCCAACGTCCTGACTTTC.

This clone came up a few times. Other nucleotide sequences from this sample produce the same CDR3. The rearrangement links TRBV7-9 to TRBJ2-7, with TRBD2 matching over 10 bases. The CDR3 is 14 residues long. V lost 1 base, J lost 3 bases, and 0 bases stayed unmatched. Germline V gene lookup returns CDR1 SEHNR and CDR2 FQNEAQ (reference sequence). The CDR3 loop reads CASSLGLAGYEQYF. The CDR3 DNA reads TGTGCCAGCAGCTTAGGACTAGCGGGCTACGAGCAGTACTTC.

The rearrangement links TRBV28 to TRBJ1-1, with 7 bases identical to TRBD1. The V gene end was trimmed by 6 bases and the J gene end by 2 bases; junction bases not matched to a gene: 9. The CDR3 runs 15 residues. Germline loops: CDR1 MDHEN, CDR2 SYDVKM. The chain's CDR3 is CASSSTGTANTEAFF. CDR3 in DNA: TGTGCCAGCAGCTCTACCGGGACAGCCAACACTGAAGCTTTCTTT.

Only a few counts were recorded for this clone. J is TRBJ1-2 and V is TRBV4-2; D remains unclear. CDR3 length equals 11 residues. V dropped 6 bases and J dropped 5 bases, with 7 bases sitting between them. Germline V gives CDR1 LGHNA, CDR2 YNFKEQ. The CDR3 bases are TGTGCCAGCAGAGGGATTTATGGCTACACCTTC. This translates into CASRGIYGYTF.

This chain connects TRBV7-6 to TRBJ2-5; D is undetermined. Germline V gives CDR1 SGHVS, CDR2 FNYEAQ. The length of the CDR3 is 13 residues. Trimming pared 5 bases from V and 5 bases from J, leaving 12 bases between. CDR3 coding DNA: TGTGCCAGCAGCGCCATGAGGTCGGAGACCCAGTACTTC. Its protein is CASSAMRSETQYF.

The sample holds one count of this clone. The V call is TRBV7-8, the J call TRBJ1-4, with D unresolved. The germline V gene encodes CDR1 SGHVS and CDR2 FQNEAQ. The CDR3 length is 13 residues. Trimming pared 0 bases from V and 7 bases from J, leaving 6 bases between. The chain's CDR3 is CASSLASGEKLFF. The CDR3, as DNA: TGTGCCAGCAGCTTAGCGTCAGGTGAAAAACTGTTTTTT.

Worth noting for this clone: The sample holds other DNA sequences that translate to the same CDR3. V gene TRBV11-2 combines with J gene TRBJ2-3; D not resolved. V was clipped by 5 bases and J by 3 bases, with 6 bases between them. CDR1 is SGHAT and CDR2 is FQNNGV in the germline V gene. There are 12 residues in the CDR3. In DNA form, the CDR3 reads TGTGCCAGCAGCCCTTATACAGATACGCAGTATTTT. Translated: CASSPYTDTQYF.

V and J are TRBV5-1 and TRBJ2-1; D is perhaps TRBD1 or TRBD2 (5 bases each). The germline V gene encodes CDR1 SGHRS and CDR2 YFSETQ. The CDR3 has 15 amino acids. V was shortened by 3 bases and J by 7 bases, with 17 bases between the two germline ends. The CDR3 coding sequence is TGCGCCAGCAGCTCCGGGGCAACTGTGGGGAATGAGCAGTTCTTC. Translation: CASSSGATVGNEQFF.

This sequence joins TRBV5-4 and TRBJ2-2, with D perhaps being TRBD1 or TRBD2 (6 bases each). V was shortened by 6 bases and J by 5 bases, with 17 bases between the two germline ends. CDR1 and CDR2 from the germline V gene are SGHNT and YYREEE (reference sequence). The CDR3 has 15 amino acids. CDR3 region: CASTLGAGRTGELFF. The CDR3 nucleotides are TGTGCCAGCACCCTGGGGGCGGGGAGGACCGGGGAGCTGTTTTTT.

Details on this clone: The same CDR3 arises from other DNA sequences in this sample as well. This chain links TRBV28 with TRBJ2-7, with TRBD2 identical over 10 bases. The CDR3 covers 16 residues. The V segment lost 3 bases and the J segment 0 bases; nucleotides outside the gene matches: 5. Germline values: CDR1 MDHEN, CDR2 SYDVKM. The CDR3 bases are TGTGCCAGCAGTTTCCACGGACTAGCGGACTCCTACGAGCAGTACTTC. It translates to CASSFHGLADSYEQYF.

The chain carries TRBV6-5 and TRBJ1-4; TRBD1 aligns across 7 bases. J was trimmed by 5 bases and V by 4 bases; bases with no gene match: 4. This CDR3 is 14 amino acids long. CDR1 and CDR2 (germline): MNHEY, SVGAGI. CDR3 sequence (DNA): TGTGCCAGCAGTTCGGGACAGATAAATGAAAAACTGTTTTTT. This translates into CASSSGQINEKLFF.